This T cell receptor beta chain stems from a study of cytomegalovirus exposure and HLA in healthy donors (dated by TCRdb to about 2017). Regarding the study in general: According to an earlier analysis of a few hundred of the donors, about 190 million T cells yielded 100 million or so unique TCR beta sequences and more than 250 Gb of sequence data. A later analysis re-examined previously published TCR beta repertoires from around 670 donors and added high-resolution HLA genotyping to investigate patterns of TCR occurrence. Genome-wide SNP genotypes for about 60% of the 666 donors were used in a later genetic analysis, which treated that subset as a discovery cohort. Using immunosequencing, the study profiled T cell repertoires from some 670 subjects and related those repertoires to cytomegalovirus serostatus. The later analysis used no new phenotypic data to find candidate immune exposures, relying instead on TCR beta sequences and their occurrence across donors. Alongside the repertoire data, information on donor age, sex, ethnicity and CMV serostatus was compiled. To predict cytomegalovirus infection status, the study combined high-throughput TCR immunosequencing, statistical association of individual TCRs with disease status, and machine learning. An earlier analysis of nearly 600 of the donors applied high-throughput TCR beta sequencing to assess whether each TCR beta V gene segment acted as functional or pseudogenic. Approximately 300 gigabases of sequencing data and approximately 92 million unique TCR sequences made up an early release that covered roughly 670 HLA-typed donors. All discovery cohort repertoires had been generated on a single sequencing platform. The genetic ancestry cluster associated with self-reported Caucasian donors included 65% to 90% of the 398 genotyped donors. Roughly 5 DR-DQ haplotypes were handled as single units for association and clustering because linkage in the cohort was strong. The aim of the study was to test whether cataloging public T cell receptors could identify signatures of past pathogen exposure. Among around 400 genotyped donors of the cohort, an average of roughly 230,000 unique TCR beta nucleotide sequences was sequenced per donor, of which about 19% were non-productive. The number of typed donors differed by locus: about 620-640 for A, B, C, DRB1 and DQB1; 522 for DQA1; 606 for DPA1; and around 470 for DPB1. HLA typing covered class I and class II loci at four-digit resolution. Along with the roughly 610-subject first cohort, a separate validation cohort of over a hundred different subjects was used.

The cohort consisted of 650 to 850 healthy bone marrow donors. Cohort members were all nominally healthy when sampled, although unrecorded immune exposures were likely present. The donor was CMV seronegative and belonged to the group of 350 or so seronegative cohort members. Every donor gave a peripheral blood sample, and the peripheral blood mononuclear cells from that sample were used for TCR beta sequencing. Genomic DNA was extracted from the blood cell samples with the Qiagen DNeasy Blood Extraction Kit. What the work shows at the level of the full study, not this receptor alone: The sequencing pipeline was judged likely to have produced a cluster of highly shared sequence variants as a technical artifact. In a later analysis, TCR association rates were found to vary across HLA loci, with the most associated TCRs seen for DRB1 alleles and the fewest for HLA-C alleles. V-gene and J-gene trimming of TCR beta chains was associated with a missense DCLRE1C variant in a later genetic analysis, and the association was replicated in an independent cohort. Roughly uniform sequencing depth across donors was assumed in presence/absence analyses, although this assumption may not hold. The classifier was reported to diagnose cytomegalovirus status with high specificity and sensitivity in both the original and validation cohorts. While some public TCRs were present in many individuals, most TCR sequences turned up only very rarely across donors. CMV serostatus was the only immune exposure information available for the cohort. A further reported finding was that TCR beta sequences accurately predicted the HLA-A and HLA-B alleles for most subjects in the first cohort. Because HLA typing was unavailable for some donors at each locus, only the typed subset was used in association tests. According to a later genetic analysis, donors in an Asian-associated ancestry cluster had fewer N-insertions in productive TCRs than the approximately 650-donor mean. A later analysis found that HLA-associated TCR beta chains were more clonally expanded and had lower generation probabilities than equally common non-associated chains. Linkage disequilibrium might explain the correlated functional status among segregating V segments, but an unknown experimental factor could not be ruled out. In a later analysis, several top co-occurrence clusters were reported to appear linked to parvovirus B19, influenza, CMV and Epstein-Barr virus. When HLA alleles, especially DR and DQ, strongly co-occurred, TCR associations were difficult to assign to individual alleles. A later analysis associated about 17,000 TCR beta sequences with specific HLA alleles at a false discovery rate of 0.05. In an earlier analysis of 587 of the donors, most TCR beta V segments appeared in productive rearrangements about 90% or about 30% of the time, broadly matching IMGT annotations. The earlier analysis of 587 of the donors excluded around 17 rarely observed V segments, including chromosome 9 orphons, because counts were too low. The study gave a list of about 170 TCR beta chains associated with cytomegalovirus. Only TCR beta chains were sequenced in this cohort, and the absence of alpha or paired-chain data limited detectable features. A later analysis found that most CMV-associated TCR beta chains appeared HLA-restricted, with HLA associations seemingly driven largely by CMV exposure. Some IMGT-functional V segments, including TRBV6-2 and TRBV6-3, could not be told apart with the 87-base-pair reads, so those segments were excluded. In vitro tests confirmed that a few of the cytomegalovirus-associated TCR beta chains recognize cytomegalovirus antigens. It was suggested by the authors that the approach could potentially be generalized to other disease states and immunological phenotypes.

The germline V gene sets CDR1 to SGHRS and CDR2 to YFSETQ. The CDR3 contains 14 residues, cysteine and phenylalanine counted. Only CDR3 DNA remains: 42 bases, in frame from the first base. Trimmed from V: 0 bases; trimmed from J: 8 bases; junction bases lacking a gene match: 5. The library was obtained by the immunoSEQ multiplex PCR assay. The multiplex PCR relied on a mix of 60 forward primers for TCR Vbeta segments and 13 reverse primers for TCR Jbeta segments. The CDR3 region of rearranged TCR beta genes was amplified from genomic DNA with a multiplex PCR assay. Amplified TCR beta libraries were sequenced as 87-base-pair reads on the Illumina HiSeq System. The original pipeline was this. In a later analysis, tens of millions of unique TCR beta chains were counted across the roughly 670 repertoires, and approximately 9.9 million of these chains were shared by at least two donors. To remove PCR and sequencing errors, raw reads were error-corrected and collapsed into unique sequences using a nearest-neighbor algorithm that merged closely related sequences. To assign V, D and J gene segments, CDR3 sequences were aligned to IMGT reference sequences. For a sequence to be retained, at least a six-nucleotide match to both a V gene segment and a J gene segment was required. A rearrangement was called productive if the CDR3 had no stop codons and remained in frame with V and J, and every other rearrangement was called non-productive. Following IMGT convention, CDR3 was defined as the stretch from the second conserved V-encoded cysteine to the conserved J-encoded phenylalanine. In an earlier analysis of 500 to 650 of the donors, sequences lacking an unambiguous match to a single V gene segment were excluded. In an earlier analysis of almost 600 of the donors, a V segment was called functional when productive rearrangements were above 56.7%, and segregating when the standard deviation between donors exceeded 5%. A statistical classification framework was developed to diagnose cytomegalovirus status using the catalog of TCR beta chain sequences. In a later analysis, V and J genes were assigned by comparing TCR nucleotide sequences against IMGT/GENE-DB human TR gene sequences. The TCRdist pipeline was used in a later analysis to assign CDR3 sequences and most-parsimonious VDJ recombination scenarios. In a later analysis, every TCR beta chain was defined by the combination of its CDR3 amino acid sequence and its V-gene family, and reads without a unique V-gene family were dropped. To address suspected cross-contamination and a sequencing artifact, a later analysis removed roughly 640 highly shared, low-generation-probability nucleotide sequences. For each public chain, a later analysis derived a clonal expansion index from normalized ranks of inferred template counts within each repertoire. In a later analysis, generation probabilities were computed using a VDJ recombination model fitted to out-of-frame rearrangements, and the results were checked against IGoR. In a later analysis, hypergeometric tests were used to score TCR-TCR, TCR-HLA and TCR-CMV co-occurrence, with a repertoire-size bias correction applied to TCR pairs. False discovery rates were estimated in a later analysis by permuting HLA or CMV assignments 20 times. In a later analysis, co-occurring TCRs were grouped using DBSCAN, and TCRdist sequence similarity was added for clustering within HLA-allele-positive subsets. For co-occurrence clustering, repertoires with fewer than 30,000 or more than 120,000 public chains were excluded, along with roughly 5 repertoires with anomalous nucleotide sharing. TCRdb mirrors the immuneACCESS table, restricted to in-frame sequences. Some clones are absent from its copies; in checked studies, under half trace to an unresolved V gene, and the reason for the others is unknown. Clonal size and the V and J genes are those of that table, whereas D and trimming came from the DNA. This sample has roughly 170,000 clones in its table, and approximately 71% of those were observed once. Over 1.2% of the sample rests with the top ten.

For this clone: It has no known antigen specificity. No much larger clonotype is one base removed from it; base qualities were not supplied.

Sequencing was performed on PBMCs. The receptor's source is a girl aged 5 to 17 in good health and CMV-seronegative. This receptor chain uses TRBV5-1 and TRBJ2-1; 7 central bases correspond to TRBD2. The bases are TGCGCCAGCAGCTTGGCCGCGGGGAGGGATGAGCAGTTCTTC. Its protein reads: CASSLAAGRDEQFF.